Each of the 7 T cell receptor beta chains below was sequenced from the same sample in a study of metastatic and nonmetastatic thyroid tumors. Among the patients, none had received any treatment before thyroid surgery. TCRdb re-clonotyped the PCR reads through MiXCR. The sample has more than 25,000 clones, 6% to 9.5% seen once. What was sequenced was blood. All receptors come from a female donor with papillary thyroid cancer or a benign thyroid nodule (not recorded which). Some clones in this sample may be carry-over from other donors' samples.

On this clone itself: One end of the junction does not line up with germline, which may come from a read error. This chain joins TRBV3-1 and TRBJ1-3; possible D gene TRBD1, 6 bases. Germline loops: CDR1 LGHDT, CDR2 YNNKEL (reference sequence). This CDR3 comprises 20 residues. CDR3: CASNQPNPGRDTFSGNTIYF. As DNA, the CDR3 is TGTGCCAGCAACCAACCTAATCCGGGGCGGGACACCTTCTCTGGAAACACCATATATTTT. The whole variable domain, filled in from reference TRBV3-1 and TRBJ1-3, reads DTAVSQTPKYLVTQMGNDKSIKCEQNLGHDTMYWYKQDSKKFLKIMFSYNNKELIINETVPNRFSPKSPDKAHLNLHINSLELGDSAVYFCASNQPNPGRDTFSGNTIYFGEGSWLTVV.

This clone occurred many times. V gene TRBV3-1 combines with J gene TRBJ2-7; 8 bases agree with TRBD2. CDR3 size: 20 residues. V shed 4 bases, J shed 5 bases, and the junction held 25 bases outside the gene matches. Per germline, CDR1 LGHDT and CDR2 YNNKEL (reference sequence). The CDR3 region is CASSPPPLPGLVSRGDEQYF. The CDR3 DNA follows: TGTGCCAGCAGCCCTCCGCCCTTACCGGGACTAGTGAGCCGGGGGGACGAGCAGTACTTC.

The CDR3 coding sequence is TGTGCCAGTAATGAGGTATGCACCGGGGAGCTGTTTTTT. Its protein product is CASNEVCTGELFF. This chain connects TRBV19 to TRBJ2-2; D gene ambiguous. The CDR3 totals 13 residues. CDR1 is LNHDA, CDR2 SQIVND, per germline (reference sequence). V lost 7 bases and J lost 4, with 10 bases in between.

The chain employs TRBV20-1 and TRBJ2-3; tentative D call: TRBD2 (6 bases). The CDR3 contains 15 residues. CDR1 and CDR2 from the germline V gene are DFQATT and SNEGSKA (reference sequence). Deletions cut 0 bases from V and 0 bases from J, with 10 bases between. CDR3 bases: TGCAGTGCTAGAGAGGTGGGACTTAGCACAGATACGCAGTATTTT. It translates to CSAREVGLSTDTQYF.

There are many counts of this clone. Other DNA sequences in this sample translate to the same CDR3. The chain has TRBV27 and TRBJ2-7, with a possible D match to TRBD2 (5 bases). CDR1 is MNHEY and CDR2 is SMNVEV in the germline V gene (reference sequence). CDR3 length: 17 amino acids. V dropped 2 bases and J dropped 2 bases, with 19 bases sitting between them. The CDR3 nucleotides read TGTGCCAGCAGTTTAAGAGCTTGGGAGCCCGCCCCCTACGAGCAGTACTTC. It codes for CASSLRAWEPAPYEQYF.

This clone was recorded many times. The CDR3 DNA sequence: TGTGCCAGCAGCTCCGACACGATCAATCAGCCCCAGCATTTT. Amino acid sequence: CASSSDTINQPQHF. J is TRBJ1-5 and V is TRBV5-5; D is uncertain. The CDR3 totals 14 residues. The V gene lost 3 bases and the J gene lost 3 bases, with 10 bases spanning the gap. Germline V lookup: CDR1 SGHKS, CDR2 YYEKEE (reference sequence).

This clone was seen ten or more times. The chain joins TRBV6-5 to TRBJ1-5; D possibly corresponds to TRBD1 (5 bases). V was pared by 0 bases and J by 5 bases, with 11 bases between. The CDR3 runs to 15 residues. Germline V gene sequence: CDR1 MNHEY, CDR2 SVGAGI. CDR3 DNA: TGTGCCAGCAGTTACTCGACTGGGACTGATCAGCCCCAGCATTTT. Its translation is CASSYSTGTDQPQHF.